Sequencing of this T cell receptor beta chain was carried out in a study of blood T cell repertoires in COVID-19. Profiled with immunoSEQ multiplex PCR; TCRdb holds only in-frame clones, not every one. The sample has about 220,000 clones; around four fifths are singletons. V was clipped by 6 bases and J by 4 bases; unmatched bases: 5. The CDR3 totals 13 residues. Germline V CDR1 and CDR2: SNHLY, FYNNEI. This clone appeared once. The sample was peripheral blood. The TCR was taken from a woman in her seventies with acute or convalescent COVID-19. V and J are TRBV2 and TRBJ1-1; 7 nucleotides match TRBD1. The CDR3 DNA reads TGTGCCAGCAGGACAGGGTTAGGCACTGAAGCTTTCTTT. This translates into CASRTGLGTEAFF.